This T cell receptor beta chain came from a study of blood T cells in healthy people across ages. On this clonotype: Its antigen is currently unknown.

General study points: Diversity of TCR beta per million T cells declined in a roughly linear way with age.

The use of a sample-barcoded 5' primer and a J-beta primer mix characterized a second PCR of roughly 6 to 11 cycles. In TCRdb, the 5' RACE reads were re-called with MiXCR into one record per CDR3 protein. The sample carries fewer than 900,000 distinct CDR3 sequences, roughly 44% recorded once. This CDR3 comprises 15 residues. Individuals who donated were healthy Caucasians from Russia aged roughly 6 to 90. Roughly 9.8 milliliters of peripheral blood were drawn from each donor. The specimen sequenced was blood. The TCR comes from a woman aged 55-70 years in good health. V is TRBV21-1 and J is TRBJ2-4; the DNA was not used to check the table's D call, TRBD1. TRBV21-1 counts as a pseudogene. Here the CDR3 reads CASSGQGEHKNIQYF. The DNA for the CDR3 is TGTGCCAGCAGCGGACAGGGGGAACACAAAAACATTCAGTACTTC.